This T cell receptor (beta chain) was obtained from a study of T cell responses to AZD1222 COVID-19 vaccine. Study-wide results and limits: Possibly, clonal diversity was underestimated; donors were largely white British and included more females. Among AZD1222 vaccinees, only 5 or 6 were seropositive at baseline. CD4 TCRs covered the whole spike, strongest at regions 160-218 and 743-854.

Worth noting for this clone: Antigen: not known.

Libraries were prepared by immunoSEQ multiplex PCR; TCRdb keeps only in-frame clonotypes and omits some of them. This sample has about 160,000 clones, with approximately 91% found just once. Germline assignment: CDR1 LGHNA and CDR2 YSLEER. The CDR3 has 13 amino acids. Trimming shortened V by 4 bases and J by 7 bases, and 11 bases separated the two germline ends. This sequence was found in an adult in good health. The material sequenced was peripheral blood, taken on day 0 of AZD1222 vaccination. J is TRBJ1-3 and V is TRBV4-3; no reliable D call. This CDR3 reads CASSPSLGNTIYF. For the CDR3, the DNA is TGCGCCAGCAGCCCAAGTTTGGGGAACACCATATATTTT.